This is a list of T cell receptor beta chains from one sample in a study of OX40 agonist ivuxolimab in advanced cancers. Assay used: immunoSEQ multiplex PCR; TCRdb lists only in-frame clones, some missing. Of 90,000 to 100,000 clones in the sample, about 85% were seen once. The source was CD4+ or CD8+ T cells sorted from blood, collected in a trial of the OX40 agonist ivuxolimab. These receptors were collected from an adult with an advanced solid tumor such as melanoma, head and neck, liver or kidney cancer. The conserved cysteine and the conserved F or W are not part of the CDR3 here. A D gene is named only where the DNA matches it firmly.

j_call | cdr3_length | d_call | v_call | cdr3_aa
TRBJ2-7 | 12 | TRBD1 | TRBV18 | ASSGDRGSYEQY
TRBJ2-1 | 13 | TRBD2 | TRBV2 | ASIQREFAYNEQF
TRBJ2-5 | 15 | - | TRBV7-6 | ASSPDRRLQNQETQY
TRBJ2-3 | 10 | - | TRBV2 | ASRESTDTQY
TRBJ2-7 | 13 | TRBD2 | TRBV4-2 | ASSPGTSGAYEQY
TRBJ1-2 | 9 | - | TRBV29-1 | SVDRGYGYT
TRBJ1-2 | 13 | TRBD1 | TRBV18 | ASSPAGGSDYGYT
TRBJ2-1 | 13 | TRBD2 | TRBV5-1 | ASSLEGLAYNEQF
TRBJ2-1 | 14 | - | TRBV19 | ASSIGTGSSYNEQF
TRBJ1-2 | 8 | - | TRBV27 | ASTLYGYT
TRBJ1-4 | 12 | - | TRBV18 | ASSPRGGDEKLF
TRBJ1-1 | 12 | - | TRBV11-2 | ASSPDSLGTEAF
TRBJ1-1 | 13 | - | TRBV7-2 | ASSLILGGNTEAF
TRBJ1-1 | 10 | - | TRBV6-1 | ASSEAQGIAF
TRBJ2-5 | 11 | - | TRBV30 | AWSMGSQETQY
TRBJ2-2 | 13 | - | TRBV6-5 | ASSYVDSNTGELF
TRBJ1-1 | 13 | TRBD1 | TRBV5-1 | ASTGQGKTNTEAF
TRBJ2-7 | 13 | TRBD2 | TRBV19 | ASSIEASGSPEQY
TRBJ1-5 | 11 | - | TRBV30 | AWSVGSDQPQH
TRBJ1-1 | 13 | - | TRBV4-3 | ASSQDRRTNTEAF
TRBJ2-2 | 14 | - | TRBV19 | ASSIAGDIHTGELF
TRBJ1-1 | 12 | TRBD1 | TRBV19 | ASSTTGAPLEAF
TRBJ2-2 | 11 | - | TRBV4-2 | ASSQTNTGELF
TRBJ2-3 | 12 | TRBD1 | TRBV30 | AWRETGGRDTQY
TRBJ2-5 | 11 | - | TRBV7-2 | ASSFQGHETQY
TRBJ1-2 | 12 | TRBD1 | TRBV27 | ASSLQGAGYGYT
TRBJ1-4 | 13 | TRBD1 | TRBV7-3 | ASSGYRDRNEKLF
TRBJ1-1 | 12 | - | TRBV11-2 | ASSLRQTNTEAF
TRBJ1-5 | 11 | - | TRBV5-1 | ASSLVGGQPQH
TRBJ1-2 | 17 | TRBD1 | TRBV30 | AWSDGPLGQGLANYGYT
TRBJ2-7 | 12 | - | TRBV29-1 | SIARAPNLYEQY
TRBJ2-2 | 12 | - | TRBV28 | ASTSGDRTGELF
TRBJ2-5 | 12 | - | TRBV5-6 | ASSLARREETQY
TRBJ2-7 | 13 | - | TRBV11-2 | ASSLERGSHREQY
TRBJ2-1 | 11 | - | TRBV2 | ASTLGPYNEQF
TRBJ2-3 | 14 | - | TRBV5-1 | ASSTGTVGGTDTQY
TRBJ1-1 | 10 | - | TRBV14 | ASSQGSQWAF
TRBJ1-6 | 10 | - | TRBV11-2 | ASSSPFSPLH
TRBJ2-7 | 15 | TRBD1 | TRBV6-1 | ASSEAGTGGQLYEQY
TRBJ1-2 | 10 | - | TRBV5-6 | ASSLGVYGYT
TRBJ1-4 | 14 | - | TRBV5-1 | ASRETGMATNEKLF
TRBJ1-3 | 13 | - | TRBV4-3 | ASSQSVESGNTIY
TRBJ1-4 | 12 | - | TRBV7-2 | ASSLARANEKLF